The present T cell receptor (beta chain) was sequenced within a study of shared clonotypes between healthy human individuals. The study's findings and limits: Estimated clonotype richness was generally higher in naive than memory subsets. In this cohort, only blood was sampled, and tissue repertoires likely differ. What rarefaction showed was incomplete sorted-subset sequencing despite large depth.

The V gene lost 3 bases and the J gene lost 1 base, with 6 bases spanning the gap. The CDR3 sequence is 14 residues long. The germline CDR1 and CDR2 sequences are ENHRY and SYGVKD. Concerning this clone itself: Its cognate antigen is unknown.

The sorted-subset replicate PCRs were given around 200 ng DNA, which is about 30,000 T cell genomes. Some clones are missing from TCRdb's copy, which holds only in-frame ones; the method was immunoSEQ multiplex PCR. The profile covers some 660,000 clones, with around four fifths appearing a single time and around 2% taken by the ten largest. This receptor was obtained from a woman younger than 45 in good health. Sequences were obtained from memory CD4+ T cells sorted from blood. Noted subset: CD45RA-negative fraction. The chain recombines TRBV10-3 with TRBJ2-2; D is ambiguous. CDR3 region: CAISEGQNTGELFF. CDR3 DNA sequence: TGTGCCATCAGTGAAGGGCAGAACACCGGGGAGCTGTTTTTT.